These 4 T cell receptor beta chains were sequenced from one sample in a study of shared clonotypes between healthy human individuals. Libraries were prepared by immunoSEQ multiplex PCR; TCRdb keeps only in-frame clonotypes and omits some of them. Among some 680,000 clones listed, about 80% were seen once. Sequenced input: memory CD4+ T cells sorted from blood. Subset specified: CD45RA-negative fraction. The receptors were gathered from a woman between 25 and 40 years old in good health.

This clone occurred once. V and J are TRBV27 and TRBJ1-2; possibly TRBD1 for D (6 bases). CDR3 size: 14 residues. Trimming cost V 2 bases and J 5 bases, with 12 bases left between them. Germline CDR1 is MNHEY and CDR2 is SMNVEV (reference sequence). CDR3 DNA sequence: TGTGCCAGCAGTTTAACGGACAGTCCATATGGCTACACCTTC. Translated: CASSLTDSPYGYTF.

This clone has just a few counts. The CDR3 DNA reads as TGTGCCAGCAGTTTATCCACAGGGGGCGGCTACACCTTC. It translates to CASSLSTGGGYTF. The rearrangement joins TRBV27 to TRBJ1-2; 9 bases are shared with TRBD1. The CDR3 loop spans 13 amino acids. The V segment lost 0 bases and the J segment 8 bases; nucleotides outside the gene matches: 1. From germline, CDR1 is MNHEY and CDR2 SMNVEV (reference sequence).

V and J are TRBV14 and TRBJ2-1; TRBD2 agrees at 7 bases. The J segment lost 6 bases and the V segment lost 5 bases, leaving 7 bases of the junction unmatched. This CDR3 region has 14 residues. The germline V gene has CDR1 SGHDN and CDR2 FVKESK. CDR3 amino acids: CASSEALAANEQFF. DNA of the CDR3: TGTGCCAGCAGCGAGGCGCTAGCGGCCAATGAGCAGTTCTTC.

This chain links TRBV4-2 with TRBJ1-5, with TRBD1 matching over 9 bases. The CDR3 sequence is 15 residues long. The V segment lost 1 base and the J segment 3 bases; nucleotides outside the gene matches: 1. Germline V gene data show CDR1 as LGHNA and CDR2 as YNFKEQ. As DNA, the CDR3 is TGTGCCAGCAGCCAAGGGACAGGGGACAATCAGCCCCAGCATTTT. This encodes CASSQGTGDNQPQHF.